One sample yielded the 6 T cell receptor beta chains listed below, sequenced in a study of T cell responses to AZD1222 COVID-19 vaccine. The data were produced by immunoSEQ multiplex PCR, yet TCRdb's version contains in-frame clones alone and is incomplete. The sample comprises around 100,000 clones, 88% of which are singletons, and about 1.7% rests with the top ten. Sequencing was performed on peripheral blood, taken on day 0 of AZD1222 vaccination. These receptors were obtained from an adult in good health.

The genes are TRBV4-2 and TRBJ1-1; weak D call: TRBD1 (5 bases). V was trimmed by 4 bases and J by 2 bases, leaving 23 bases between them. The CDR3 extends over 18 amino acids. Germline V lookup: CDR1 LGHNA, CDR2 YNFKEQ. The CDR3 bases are TGTGCCAGCAGCCTCAACGCCTACAGGTCCCTCTTTAACACTGAAGCTTTCTTT. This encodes CASSLNAYRSLFNTEAFF.

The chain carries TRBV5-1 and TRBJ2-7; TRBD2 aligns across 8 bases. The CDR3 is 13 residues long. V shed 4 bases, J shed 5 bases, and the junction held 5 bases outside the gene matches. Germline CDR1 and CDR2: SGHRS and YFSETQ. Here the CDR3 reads CASSTGLGNEQYF. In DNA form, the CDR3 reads TGCGCCAGCAGCACGGGACTAGGGAACGAGCAGTACTTC.

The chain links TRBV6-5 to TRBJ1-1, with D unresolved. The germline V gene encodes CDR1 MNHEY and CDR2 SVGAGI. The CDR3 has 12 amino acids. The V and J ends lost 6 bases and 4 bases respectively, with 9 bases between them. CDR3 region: CASSHSSTEAFF. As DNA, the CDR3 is TGTGCCAGCAGCCACTCGAGCACTGAAGCTTTCTTT.

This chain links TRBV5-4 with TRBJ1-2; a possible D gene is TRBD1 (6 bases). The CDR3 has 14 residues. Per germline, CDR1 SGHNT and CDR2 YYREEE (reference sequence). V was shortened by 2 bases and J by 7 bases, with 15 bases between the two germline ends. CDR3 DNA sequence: TGTGCCAGCAGCTTAGGCGGACAGCTAGGTGGCTACACCTTC. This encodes CASSLGGQLGGYTF.

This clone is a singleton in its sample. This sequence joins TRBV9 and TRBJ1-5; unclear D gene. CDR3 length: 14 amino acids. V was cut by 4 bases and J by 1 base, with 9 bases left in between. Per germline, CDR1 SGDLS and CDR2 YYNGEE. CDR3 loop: CASSPSGSNQPQHF. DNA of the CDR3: TGTGCCAGCAGCCCGTCAGGAAGCAATCAGCCCCAGCATTTT. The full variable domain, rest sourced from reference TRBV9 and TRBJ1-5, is DSGVTQTPKHLITATGQRVTLRCSPRSGDLSVYWYQQSLDQGLQFLIQYYNGEERAKGNILERFSAQQFPDLHSELNLSSLELGDSALYFCASSPSGSNQPQHFGDGTRLSIL.

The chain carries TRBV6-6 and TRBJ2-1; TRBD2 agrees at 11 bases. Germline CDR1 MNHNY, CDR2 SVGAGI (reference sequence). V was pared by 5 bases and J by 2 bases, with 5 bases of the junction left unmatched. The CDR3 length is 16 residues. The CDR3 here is CASSRLAGSTYNEQFF. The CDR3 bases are TGTGCCAGCAGTCGACTAGCGGGATCGACCTACAATGAGCAGTTCTTC.